The 2 T cell receptor beta chains presented below share a single source sample, sequenced in a study of T cell repertoires in cytomegalovirus infection. TCRdb redid the calling of the reads with MiXCR, one entry per CDR3 protein. The sample shows roughly 990,000 distinct CDR3 sequences, about a third of them seen only once. These receptors lack a known antigen. This specimen was cultured CD8+ T cells from PBMCs, taken from culture after CMV antigen stimulation. All receptors derive from a human donor in good health (CMV status not recorded). Some clones in this sample may be carry-over from other donors' samples.

The CDR3 DNA sequence: TGTGCCAGTAAGGCCGGAACCTGGGGCACTGAAGCTTTCTTT. Amino acids: CASKAGTWGTEAFF. The J gene is TRBJ1-1, the V gene TRBV19; D gene unclear. Germline V lookup: CDR1 LNHDA, CDR2 SQIVND (reference sequence). The CDR3 length is 14 residues. V was cut by 7 bases and J by 4 bases, with 16 bases left in between. The full variable domain, with the rest looked up from reference TRBV19 and TRBJ1-1, is DGGITQSPKYLFRKEGQNVTLSCEQNLNHDAMYWYRQDPGQGLRLIYYSQIVNDFQKGDIAEGYSVSREKKESFPLTVTSAQKNPTAFYLCASKAGTWGTEAFFGQGTRLTVV.

This clonotype occurred a few times. This chain connects TRBV2 to TRBJ1-1; D gene ambiguous. The germline V gene has CDR1 SNHLY and CDR2 FYNNEI. The ends were cut back, 2 bases at V and 0 bases at J, with 10 bases in the middle. The CDR3 runs 15 residues. Here the CDR3 DNA reads TGTGCCAGCAGTGAATTTGACGGTCTGAACACTGAAGCTTTCTTT. This encodes CASSEFDGLNTEAFF.